The 11 T cell receptor beta chains given below trace back to one sample, sequenced in a study of CD8+ T cells in alopecia areata (dated by TCRdb to 2016 to 2018). The time point label, read with the paper, signifies: about 4 weeks on oral tofacitinib. The treatment or condition label here, explained by the study, means: oral pan-JAK inhibitor, 5-10 mg twice daily. Library prep was done by the immunoSEQ multiplex PCR assay. For TCR sequencing, RNA was extracted from every sample and reverse transcribed into cDNA to serve as template. Drawn from immuneACCESS, this table holds only the in-frame rearrangements with V and J called that TCRdb kept. Clones are partly lost; checked studies trace under half to an unresolved V gene and leave the rest unexplained. Within this sample are some 100,000 clones, with 58% of them counted one time only. The top ten constitute roughly 30% of the sample. Sample: CD8+ T cells sorted from blood, taken at week 4, from a patient treated with tofacitinib. All receptors derive from a human donor with alopecia areata.

This clone was picked up a small number of times. Here the CDR3 DNA reads TGCAGCGTAAAAAGGTCGGAGCAGTTCTTC. Amino acids: CSVKRSEQFF. The J gene is TRBJ2-1, the V gene TRBV29-1; no clear D gene. V lost 6 bases and J lost 10, with 10 bases in between. CDR1 SQVTM and CDR2 ANQGSEA come from the germline V gene. The CDR3 is 10 amino acids.

This clone appeared once. The rearrangement uses TRBV5-6 and TRBJ2-7; no reliable D call. Per the germline V gene, CDR1 is SGHDT and CDR2 is YYEEEE. The V gene lost 5 bases and the J gene lost 3 bases, with 9 bases spanning the gap. The CDR3 covers 12 residues. CDR3 loop: CASSSDNYEQYF. The CDR3 DNA reads TGTGCCAGCAGTTCTGACAACTACGAGCAGTACTTC.

This clone was seen more than once but under ten times. The V and J genes are TRBV29-1 and TRBJ2-5; 8 bases fit TRBD2. This CDR3 contains 13 residues. V was clipped by 7 bases and J by 3 bases; unmatched bases: 7. Per germline, CDR1 SQVTM and CDR2 ANQGSEA. Written as DNA, the CDR3 is TGCAGCGGTCGGACTAGCCAGGAAGAGACCCAGTACTTC. Protein sequence: CSGRTSQEETQYF.

The DNA for the CDR3 is TGCGCCAGCAGCCAAGATCCGGGGACCTCCTACGAGCAGTACTTC. This translates into CASSQDPGTSYEQYF. The chain employs TRBV4-3 and TRBJ2-7; perhaps D is TRBD1 or TRBD2 (5 bases each). Between the trimmed V and J ends, which lost 0 bases and 0 bases, there was a span of 9 bases. Germline CDR1 is LGHNA and CDR2 is YSLEER. The length of the CDR3 is 15 residues.

This clone turned up a few times. This chain connects TRBV29-1 to TRBJ2-7; 8 bases match TRBD1. The trim removed 1 base at V and 0 bases at J, leaving 5 bases unmatched. This CDR3 is 15 amino acids long. Germline V CDR1 and CDR2: SQVTM, ANQGSEA. DNA of the CDR3: TGCAGCGTTGAAGTAACAGGGGGGATCTCCTACGAGCAGTACTTC. Translating gives CSVEVTGGISYEQYF.

The V and J genes are TRBV18 and TRBJ1-3; the D gene is possibly TRBD1 (6 bases). V dropped 3 bases and J dropped 2 bases, with 14 bases sitting between them. The CDR3 has 16 amino acids. Germline loops: CDR1 KGHSH, CDR2 LQKENI. CDR3 nucleotide sequence: TGTGCCAGCTCACCCCCGACGGGGGCTCCTGGAAACACCATATATTTT. Encoded protein: CASSPPTGAPGNTIYF.

The rearrangement uses TRBV7-9 and TRBJ2-4; D not resolved. The germline CDR1 and CDR2 sequences are SEHNR and FQNEAQ (reference sequence). This CDR3 has 14 residues. V gave up 5 bases and J gave up 7 bases, with 15 bases separating them. In DNA form, the CDR3 reads TGTGCCAGCAGCCATCCGACCGGGCCGAACATTCAGTACTTC. It translates to CASSHPTGPNIQYF.

V is TRBV4-3 and J is TRBJ2-7; TRBD2 matches at 9 bases. The J segment lost 2 bases and the V segment lost 4 bases, leaving 6 bases of the junction unmatched. The CDR3 contains 15 residues. CDR1 LGHNA and CDR2 YSLEER come from the germline V gene. Here the CDR3 DNA reads TGCGCCAGCAGCCTCAATAGCGGGGGTACCTACGAGCAGTACTTC. The encoded protein is CASSLNSGGTYEQYF.

The table lists this clone with a count of one. This sequence joins TRBV7-9 and TRBJ1-2; D ambiguous. The CDR3 loop spans 14 amino acids. Germline V CDR1 and CDR2: SEHNR, FQNEAQ (reference sequence). V lost 2 bases to trimming and J lost 0 bases, with 7 bases between them. CDR3 nucleotide sequence: TGTGCCAGCAGCTTACCGTCAGCTAACTATGGCTACACCTTC. Translation: CASSLPSANYGYTF.

The chain couples TRBV7-9 to TRBJ2-7, with a possible D match to TRBD1 (5 bases). V lost 5 bases and J lost 1, with 6 bases in between. The CDR3 loop spans 12 amino acids. CDR1 is SEHNR, CDR2 FQNEAQ, per germline (reference sequence). This CDR3 reads CASSKGSYEQYF. The CDR3 nucleotides are TGTGCCAGCAGCAAGGGGTCCTACGAGCAGTACTTC.

Of note for this clone: At one end the junction does not follow the germline gene, possibly because of a read error. CDR3 loop: CASGLNSEAFF. CDR3 DNA: TGTGCTAGTGGTTTGAACAGTGAAGCTTTCTTT. The chain uses TRBV12-5 and TRBJ1-1; D not certain. Germline values: CDR1 LGHNT, CDR2 FRNRAP. This CDR3 spans 11 amino acids.